The rows below give T cell receptor beta chains drawn from one sample of a study of T cells in Graves' hyperthyroidism and ophthalmopathy. Via MiXCR, TCRdb re-called the multiplex PCR reads, giving one row per CDR3 protein. Among about 380,000 distinct CDR3 sequences, about 15% were seen once, and the ten largest hold roughly 11%. Sequenced material: blood. These receptor sequences come from a woman in her fifties or sixties with Graves' hyperthyroidism. CDR3s include the opening cysteine and the closing phenylalanine or tryptophan. A D gene is named only where the DNA matches it firmly. Rows may omit the clone size; those that give it use once, few, many or a size class.

d_call j_call clone_size v_call cdr3_nt cdr3_aa
. TRBJ1-1 many TRBV3-1 TGTGCCAGCAGCCAAGGACGGAAGAACGCTGAAGCTTTCTTT CASSQGRKNAEAFF
. TRBJ2-5 few TRBV4-1 TGCGCCAGCAGCCAGTTCCATATTCAACAAGAGACCCAGTACTTC CASSQFHIQQETQYF
. TRBJ1-3 . TRBV7-9 TGTGCCAGCAGCACAGGGTCGGGAAACACCATATATTTT CASSTGSGNTIYF
TRBD2 TRBJ2-3 . TRBV7-9 TGTGCCAGCAGCTCCCCGACTAGCGGGAGGGCCCCAGATACGCAGTATTTT CASSSPTSGRAPDTQYF
. TRBJ2-5 many TRBV7-9 TGTGCCAGCAGCTTATCATACCAAGAGACCCAGTACTTC CASSLSYQETQYF
. TRBJ1-2 many TRBV5-1 TGCGCCAGCAGCTTGGTTCCCGGGGGCGGCTACACCTTC CASSLVPGGGYTF
. TRBJ2-5 many TRBV7-3 TGTGCCAGCAGCTTAGGCCGGACAGACCAAGAGACCCAGTACTTC CASSLGRTDQETQYF
TRBD2 TRBJ2-7 many TRBV20-1 TGCAGTGCTAGAGATGGTAAGCGAGCGGGAGAGGAAGAGCAGTACTTC CSARDGKRAGEEEQYF
TRBD1 TRBJ1-2 few TRBV9 TGTGCCAGCAGCGTAGTTACAGGGGGCGGATCTGGCTACACCTTC CASSVVTGGGSGYTF
. TRBJ2-3 many TRBV18 TGTGCCAGCTCACCACCGATAGGGCTCATGGTAAAGACAGATACGCAGTATTTT CASSPPIGLMVKTDTQYF
. TRBJ2-5 many TRBV24-1 TGTGCCACCAGTGACCCGAAAAGCCAAGAGACCCAGTACTTC CATSDPKSQETQYF
. TRBJ1-5 many TRBV20-1 TGCAGTGCTAGTCTTGTTCGGGGGCCCCTAACCCAGCATTTT CSASLVRGPLTQHF
TRBD2 TRBJ2-2 many TRBV3-1 TGTGCCAGCAGACATCTAGCGGGGTCGCTCACCGGGGAGCTGTTTTTT CASRHLAGSLTGELFF
. TRBJ2-1 . TRBV9 TGTGCCAGCAGCGTAGAGGGAGTCTTCCATGAGCAGTTCTTC CASSVEGVFHEQFF
. TRBJ2-5 many TRBV6-5 TGTGCCAGCAGTTACTCGAGTAGGCAGGCCCGTCAAGAGACCCAGTACTTC CASSYSSRQARQETQYF
. TRBJ1-2 many TRBV6-1 TGTGCCAGCAGATCCTTCTCAACACTTTATGGCTACACCTTC CASRSFSTLYGYTF
. TRBJ1-5 few TRBV27 TGTGCCAGCAGGGCAGGCAATCAGCCCCAGCATTTT CASRAGNQPQHF
. TRBJ1-1 many TRBV30 TGTGCCTGGAGTGTACTCAGTGAAGCTTTCTTT CAWSVLSEAFF
. TRBJ2-1 . TRBV28 TGTGCCAGCAGTTTAGGGGGCGTTTTTTCCGGTGAGCAGTTCTTC CASSLGGVFSGEQFF
TRBD1 TRBJ2-2 . TRBV20-1 TGCAGCGCCAGGGACAGGGGGGCCGGGGAGCTGTTTTTT CSARDRGAGELFF
TRBD1 TRBJ1-5 few TRBV15 TGTGCCACCAGCGACCAGACAGGGGCAGGGTCACATCAGCCCCAGCATTTT CATSDQTGAGSHQPQHF